This T cell receptor (beta chain) was profiled in a study of blood T cell repertoires in COVID-19. Across the study: Acute and convalescent COVID-19 samples came from the United States, Italy and Spain.

Clones were read by immunoSEQ multiplex PCR, and TCRdb kept only the in-frame ones, dropping some. The table shows about 210,000 clones, with around 84% occurring only once. The CDR3 runs to 18 residues. Germline V gene lookup returns CDR1 SGHAT and CDR2 FQNNGV. J gave up 8 bases and V 5 bases, and 18 bases lay outside the gene matches. The chain is built from TRBV11-2 and TRBJ1-2, with TRBD1 identical over 12 bases. This receptor was taken from a man aged 50 or older with active or convalescent COVID-19. The sample consisted of peripheral blood. Written as DNA, the CDR3 is TGTGCCAGCAGCCCAAAGTTCTCCGGGACAGGGGGCGCGGGGGGCTACACCTTC. Amino acid sequence: CASSPKFSGTGGAGGYTF.